The 19 T cell receptor beta chains below were found in one sample sequenced in a study of metastatic and nonmetastatic thyroid tumors. MiXCR reprocessed the PCR reads for TCRdb. The repertoire holds more than 10,000 clones, around 20% seen once, with 12% in the top ten. Treatment of any kind had been given to no patient before thyroid surgery. Material for sequencing was adjacent normal tissue. All receptors derive from a female donor with papillary thyroid cancer or a benign thyroid nodule (not recorded which). Some clones in this sample may be carry-over from other donors' samples.

This clone is categorized as medium-sized. The rearrangement uses TRBV28 and TRBJ2-1; possibly TRBD1 for D (6 bases). The length of the CDR3 is 14 residues. CDR1 and CDR2 (germline): MDHEN, SYDVKM. The V and J ends lost 6 bases and 2 bases respectively, with 11 bases between them. DNA of the CDR3: TGTGCCAGCAGAACGGACAGCCCCTACAATGAGCAGTTCTTC. Encoded protein: CASRTDSPYNEQFF.

The chain links TRBV28 to TRBJ1-2, with D possibly being TRBD1 (5 bases). In germline, CDR1 is MDHEN, CDR2 SYDVKM. V gave up 7 bases and J gave up 6 bases, with 18 bases separating them. The CDR3 sequence is 14 residues long. CDR3 sequence reads: CASNHRGAQNGYTF. The DNA for the CDR3 is TGTGCCAGCAACCACCGCGGGGCACAGAATGGCTACACCTTC.

By share, this clone counts as medium-sized. The J gene is TRBJ2-1, the V gene TRBV28; 11 bases fit TRBD2. V shed 5 bases and J 9 bases; nucleotides not matched to a gene: 9. CDR1 is MDHEN, CDR2 SYDVKM, per germline. This CDR3 is built from 15 residues. CDR3 coding DNA: TGTGCCAGCAGTCCCTCACTAGCGGGAGCGACTGAGCAGTTCTTC. Protein: CASSPSLAGATEQFF. Full variable domain (missing parts from reference TRBV28 and TRBJ2-1): DVKVTQSSRYLVKRTGEKVFLECVQDMDHENMFWYRQDPGLGLRLIYFSYDVKMKEKGDIPEGYSVSREKKERFSLILESASTNQTSMYLCASSPSLAGATEQFFGPGTRLTVL.

The chain carries TRBV27 and TRBJ2-3; D is uncertain. The germline V and J ends were trimmed by 3 bases and 3 bases, with 13 bases remaining between them. Germline V CDR1 and CDR2: MNHEY, SMNVEV (reference sequence). The CDR3 has 15 residues. This CDR3 is CASSLSTQQTDTQYF. The CDR3 nucleotides read TGTGCCAGCAGTTTGAGTACCCAGCAAACAGATACGCAGTATTTT.

With respect to this clone: The junction shows a germline mismatch at one end, possibly a read error. V usage is TRBV5-1 and J usage is TRBJ2-4, with 7 bases that match TRBD1. The germline V gene has CDR1 SGHRS and CDR2 YFSETQ. The CDR3 is made up of 14 amino acids. The CDR3 bases are TGCGCTAGCAGCTTGAGGTCCGACAGGGAAATTCAGTACTTC. It specifies CASSLRSDREIQYF.

About this clone: Germline is not matched at one junction end, which may reflect a read error. The CDR3 sequence is CSAERQGNSPLRF. CDR3 in DNA: TGCAGTGCCGAGAGGCAGGGTAATTCACCCCTCCGCTTT. The V gene is TRBV20-1, the J gene TRBJ1-6, with a possible D match to TRBD1 (5 bases). CDR3 length equals 13 residues. Germline V gene sequence: CDR1 DFQATT, CDR2 SNEGSKA (reference sequence).

The rearrangement joins TRBV20-1 to TRBJ1-2, with D uncertain. In germline, CDR1 is DFQATT, CDR2 SNEGSKA (reference sequence). Deletions cut 0 bases from V and 7 bases from J, with 12 bases between. The CDR3 contains 13 residues. CDR3 DNA sequence: TGCAGTGCTAGAGATTTTTTGGGTGCTGGCTACACCTTC. Translated: CSARDFLGAGYTF.

In DNA form, the CDR3 reads TGTGCCAGCAGCGTAGTGGGACAGGGGACTAGCGGGAGTAGGGATGAGCAGTTCTTC. Its translation: CASSVVGQGTSGSRDEQFF. The chain employs TRBV9 and TRBJ2-1; the match to TRBD2 covers 14 bases. The CDR3 consists of 19 residues. J was trimmed by 8 bases and V by 0 bases; bases with no gene match: 13. CDR1 is SGDLS and CDR2 is YYNGEE in the germline V gene.

This clone came up a few times. The chain combines TRBV6-4 with TRBJ2-2; 7 bases align to TRBD2. Germline V lookup: CDR1 MRHNA, CDR2 SNTAGT. The length of the CDR3 is 17 residues. The V gene end was trimmed by 7 bases and the J gene end by 1 base; junction bases not matched to a gene: 12. The CDR3 is CASTLPGASGNTGELFF. CDR3 coding DNA: TGTGCCAGCACCCTTCCCGGGGCTAGCGGGAACACCGGGGAGCTGTTTTTT.

This clone is termed medium-sized. This chain links TRBV6-1 with TRBJ1-3; TRBD1 might be the D (5 bases). Trimming cost V 6 bases and J 3 bases, with 21 bases left between them. The length of the CDR3 is 17 residues. Germline V gene lookup returns CDR1 MNHNS and CDR2 SASEGT. The CDR3 protein is CASRTSYRGDGGNTIYF. DNA of the CDR3: TGTGCCAGCAGAACCAGTTACCGGGGGGACGGTGGAAACACCATATATTTT.

This clone was detected a few times. This chain uses TRBV28 with TRBJ1-4; 8 bases are shared with TRBD1. J was trimmed by 8 bases and V by 0 bases; bases with no gene match: 2. This CDR3 contains 14 residues. From germline, CDR1 is MDHEN and CDR2 SYDVKM. The chain's CDR3 is CASSLWGTGEKLFF. DNA of the CDR3: TGTGCCAGCAGTTTATGGGGGACAGGCGAAAAACTGTTTTTT.

This clone appeared once. CDR3 nucleotides: TGCGCCAGCAGCTTCGACAGGGGTGACGCATATGGGGGCACTGAAGCTTTCTTT. The encoded protein is CASSFDRGDAYGGTEAFF. V and J are TRBV5-1 and TRBJ1-1; 8 positions agree with TRBD1. The CDR3 has 18 amino acids. Trimming took 2 bases from V and 4 from J; bases not matched to a gene: 16. CDR1 and CDR2 from the germline V gene are SGHRS and YFSETQ.

The chain couples TRBV6-1 to TRBJ2-1, with 12 bases that match TRBD2. CDR1 is MNHNS and CDR2 is SASEGT in the germline V gene. The ends lost 0 bases at V and 4 bases at J; junction bases unmatched: 4. The CDR3 totals 17 residues. CDR3 in amino acids: CASSEATGLAGYNEQFF. CDR3 nucleotides: TGTGCCAGCAGTGAAGCTACTGGACTAGCGGGATACAATGAGCAGTTCTTC.

This clone was seen more than once but under ten times. The chain recombines TRBV2 with TRBJ2-7; no clear D. Germline lookup yields CDR1 SNHLY and CDR2 FYNNEI. Trimming took off 6 bases at V and 5 bases at J, with 14 bases between the two ends. This CDR3 comprises 13 residues. CDR3 DNA: TGTGCCAGCAGCGCATATTACCTCAACGAGCAGTACTTC. Encoded protein: CASSAYYLNEQYF. Looking up the rest from reference TRBV2 and TRBJ2-7 gives the full variable domain: EPEVTQTPSHQVTQMGQEVILRCVPISNHLYFYWYRQILGQKVEFLVSFYNNEISEKSEIFDDQFSVERPDGSNFTLKIRSTKLEDSAMYFCASSAYYLNEQYFGPGTRLTVT.

The sample holds a few counts of this clone. The rearrangement joins TRBV6-4 to TRBJ1-2, with D unresolved. Germline-derived CDR1 and CDR2 are MRHNA and SNTAGT. Trimming cost V 0 bases and J 7 bases, with 15 bases left between them. There are 15 residues in the CDR3. CDR3 sequence: CASSDSGNLSSGYTF. The CDR3 region has the DNA TGTGCCAGCAGTGACTCCGGCAATCTTAGCTCTGGCTACACCTTC.

By share, this clone counts as medium-sized (0.01 to 0.1%). The J gene is TRBJ2-2, the V gene TRBV12-3 or TRBV12-4; tentative D call: TRBD1 (5 bases). The CDR3 covers 14 residues. V lost 1 base and J 2 bases, leaving 5 bases between the germline ends. This CDR3 is CASSLGTNTGELFF. CDR3 DNA sequence: TGTGCCAGCAGTTTAGGGACAAACACCGGGGAGCTGTTTTTT.

The chain recombines TRBV5-1 with TRBJ2-3; D unresolved. The CDR3 sequence is 15 residues long. The germline CDR1 and CDR2 sequences are SGHRS and YFSETQ. V lost 0 bases and J lost 0, with 8 bases in between. DNA for the CDR3: TGCGCCAGCAGCTTGGGAGACCCTAGCACAGATACGCAGTATTTT. Protein product: CASSLGDPSTDTQYF.

V gene TRBV5-1 combines with J gene TRBJ1-5, with D hard to call. CDR3 length equals 14 residues. Trimming removed 4 bases at V and 2 bases at J, with 10 bases between. Germline CDR1 is SGHRS and CDR2 is YFSETQ. As DNA, the CDR3 is TGCGCCAGCAGCCGGTGGTCCGGCAATCAGCCCCAGCATTTT. Protein: CASSRWSGNQPQHF.

This clone has more than one count but fewer than ten. This chain joins TRBV28 and TRBJ1-2; D unclear. This CDR3 has 14 amino acids. V shed 11 bases and J shed 8 bases, with 24 bases lying between them. Germline-derived CDR1 and CDR2 are MDHEN and SYDVKM. CDR3 DNA: TGTGCCTCCCTTGTACTCCCGGGTGGCAGGGGCTACACCTTC. Amino acid sequence: CASLVLPGGRGYTF.